This TCR beta chain was sequenced for a study of blood T cells in healthy people across ages (dated by TCRdb to between 2014 and 2017). Describing the broader study: Template switching captured roughly one uniquely barcoded TCR beta cDNA molecule per two T cells in model experiments. The donors were split into four age groups: young (average about 16 years), middle-aged (roughly 40), aged (roughly 68) and long-lived (approximately 80). To avoid experimental bias, donors of different ages were randomly spread across the sequencing lanes. The study analyzed two additional independent replicas of 1 million unique cDNA reads from the same blood draw for two donors, one aged 18 to 30 and one aged 80 or older. Using deep sequencing normalized with unique cDNA molecular identifiers, the study measured how TCR beta repertoire diversity changes with age. Study-wide conclusions, independent of this receptor: Because profiling used bulk unsorted PBMCs, naive and antigen-experienced compartments could not be compared conclusively. The percentage of naive T cells measured by flow cytometry correlated strongly with observed TCR beta diversity. Compared with the aged group, the long-lived group had more naive CD4+ T cells, fewer expanded clones and increased TCR diversity, a pattern suggesting age selection. Estimates of total diversity based on one million sequenced T cells were regarded as lower bounds and as underestimates. Observed TCR beta diversity per million T cells fell roughly linearly with age, and a significant reduction was already apparent by age approximately 41. Because the CMV infection status of the donors was unknown, age-related changes in expanded clonotypes may potentially have been confounded.

The donors were some 39 Caucasian individuals from Russia, aged roughly 6 to 100 years, who were systemically healthy. Ten milliliters of peripheral blood were drawn from each donor into EDTA-treated Vacutainer tubes. Ficoll-Paque density-gradient centrifugation was used to isolate PBMCs, with at least 7 million obtained per sample. Total RNA was extracted from PBMCs with Trizol reagent, with at least 6 micrograms obtained per sample. For every donor, flow cytometry on a PBMC aliquot measured the percentage of naive CD45RAhigh/CD27high T cells. As concerns this clonotype: Its antigen target is currently unknown. Per-base qualities were not stored, and no clone one base away is much larger.

To prepare the library, 5' RACE was applied. TCRdb shows the sequencer as Illumina HiSeq 2500. A second PCR of about 6 to 11 cycles was run with a J-beta primer mix and a sample-barcoded 5' primer. A template-switch 5' adaptor carrying 12 random nucleotides introduced a unique molecular identifier onto each TCR beta cDNA molecule. Each sample yielded at least 3 million CDR3-containing paired-end reads. All of the RNA was converted into first-strand cDNA using the Mint cDNA synthesis kit, with a TRBC-specific oligonucleotide serving as the primer. Following uracil-DNA glycosylase treatment, all cDNA underwent a first 18-cycle PCR with the universal primers M1SS and BC2_uni_R. As for the original processing: Each sample was normalized by randomly selecting 1 million high-quality reads, each carrying a distinct molecular identifier. Instead of being binned into consensus sequences, reads with shared molecular identifiers were discarded. MiTCR, set to a Q25 quality threshold and the strictest error-elimination algorithm, was used for CDR3 identification, clonotype clustering and error correction. A nonparametric unseen species model using Euler transformation provided a lower-bound estimate of total TCR beta diversity. The public sequencing data were trimmed at Q25 with fastp and processed into clonotypes with MiXCR by TCRdb, which kept only in-frame beta chains. A single entry per CDR3 protein holds the most common genes and DNA from its merged rows. The V and J calls reflect TCRdb's pipeline rather than the authors' work. The sample table contains about 1 million distinct CDR3 sequences; only one count was recorded for 35% to 50% of them. The ten largest clones capture approximately 20% of the sample.

CDR1 MNHEY and CDR2 SMNVEV were looked up in the germline V gene (reference sequence). Taken from cysteine to phenylalanine, the CDR3 has 16 residues. The only DNA kept is the CDR3, 48 bases in frame from the first base. V sheds 6 bases and J sheds 2 bases, leaving 19 bases between their ends. The specimen was blood. The rearranged chain carries TRBV27 and TRBJ1-2; TRBD1 is a possible D gene, resting on 6 matching bases. The TCR originated in an older woman in good health. The CDR3 region: CASRRKGQGFNYGYTF. The nucleotide sequence is given as TGTGCCAGCAGACGGAAGGGGCAGGGGTTCAACTATGGCTACACCTTC.